This T cell receptor beta chain emerged from a study of monozygotic twins with inflammatory bowel disease. The CDR3 runs 17 residues. Germline V CDR1 and CDR2: SGHRS, YFSETQ. From its re-call of the 5' RACE reads, TCRdb lists each CDR3 protein once, without DNA. Recorded here are approximately 160,000 distinct CDR3 sequences; the top ten clones represent approximately 2.8%. The TCR comes from a human donor with ulcerative colitis or Crohn's disease, or a healthy co-twin of an affected twin (not recorded which). The V and J genes are TRBV5-1 and TRBJ2-7; TCRdb reports TRBD2, a call that lacks DNA to check it against. Sequencing used blood. The CDR3: CASSLNRAGGPPYEQYF.